This T cell receptor beta chain was sequenced during a study of cytomegalovirus exposure and HLA in healthy donors. Findings and limits, study-wide: In a later analysis, a missense DCLRE1C variant was linked to TCR beta V- and J-gene trimming. With high specificity and sensitivity, the classifier reportedly diagnosed cytomegalovirus status.

Use of 60 Vbeta and 13 Jbeta primers characterized the PCR. Method: immunoSEQ multiplex PCR; TCRdb's copy keeps in-frame clones and lacks some. The data contain around 190,000 clones, around 82% of them singletons. The donors were healthy bone marrow donors. A few counts support this clone. The antigen is not known. This TCR was recovered from a woman in her thirties in good health and CMV-seronegative. The sample was PBMCs.

In DNA form, the CDR3 reads TGCGCCAGCAGCCAAGCGGACAGAGTGAACGAAAAACTGTTTTTT. Its protein product is CASSQADRVNEKLFF. The gene calls are TRBV4-1 and TRBJ1-4, with D tentatively TRBD1 (6 bases). Germline V gives CDR1 MGHRA, CDR2 YSYEKL. V was shortened by 1 base and J by 8 bases, with 14 bases between the two germline ends. This CDR3 contains 15 residues.